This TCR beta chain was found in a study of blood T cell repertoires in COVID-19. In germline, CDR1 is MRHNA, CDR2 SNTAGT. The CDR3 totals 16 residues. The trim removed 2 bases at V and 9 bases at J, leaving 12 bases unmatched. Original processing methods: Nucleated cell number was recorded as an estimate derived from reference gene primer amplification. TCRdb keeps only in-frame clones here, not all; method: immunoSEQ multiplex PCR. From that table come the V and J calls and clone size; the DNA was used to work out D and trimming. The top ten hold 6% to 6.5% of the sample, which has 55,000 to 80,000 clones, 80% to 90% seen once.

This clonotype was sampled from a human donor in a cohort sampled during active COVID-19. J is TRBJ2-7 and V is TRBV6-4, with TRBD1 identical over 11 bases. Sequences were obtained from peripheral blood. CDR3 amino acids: CASSDLWTGGCLVQYF. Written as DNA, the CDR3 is TGTGCCAGCAGTGACCTTTGGACAGGGGGCTGTTTGGTGCAGTACTTC.